This paragraph reports one T cell receptor (beta chain). What this receptor recognizes is not known. No base-level quality is on record; no much larger clone is a single base apart. The source of the sample is a study of blood T cell repertoires in COVID-19 (dated by TCRdb to 2020 to 2022). As for the study more broadly: For ImmuneRACE Cohort 3, a participant was defined as recovered based on two consecutive negative NP/OP PCR tests, clearance by a healthcare professional, or resolution of symptoms. The collaborator samples originated in the United States, Italy and Spain and spanned the acute and convalescent phases of COVID-19. The material from the prospective study consisted of cDNA or gDNA derived from T cells, B-cell-depleted T cells, or PBMCs. Subjects who had been exposed to COVID-19, were actively infected with it, or had recovered from it provided the deeply sampled blood TCRbeta repertoires that made up the dataset. The repertoires were made available in a free public database intended to serve as a resource for research on the immune response to SARS-CoV-2. The samples were drawn from the first 160 participants of the ongoing ImmuneRACE study and from more than 1,000 subjects provided by 6 global collaborators. The sample metadata nearly always contained a de-identified subject ID, COVID-19 status, age in years and sex. Where available, HLA class I and class II types were taken from metadata supplied by the sample provider and were not determined by assay-based typing. What the research found in general, with its limitations: How much clinical and demographic metadata was included differed by source and by participant, and the metadata was provided uncurated.

Inclusive of the bounding cysteine and phenylalanine, the CDR3 is 16 residues long. Only CDR3 DNA is held: 48 bases, read in frame from base 1. The germline V gene yields MDHEN for CDR1 and SYDVKM for CDR2. V is cut by 5 bases and J by 2 bases, and the space between the germline ends is 18 bases. Enrolling through a virtual design, the prospective study's participants ranged in age from about 18 to 89 years and lived across 24 United States geographic areas. Cohort assignment in the prospective study relied on participant-reported clinical history from a screening survey and a study questionnaire. In the prospective study, mobile phlebotomists collected whole blood, serum and a nasopharyngeal or oropharyngeal swab from each participant. Additional blood draws and questionnaires over an approximately two-month period could optionally be provided by prospective study participants. Blood samples from the prospective study were shipped frozen or at room temperature prior to DNA extraction.

The immunoSEQ Assay, a bias-controlled multiplex PCR, was used to amplify TCRbeta CDR3 regions from genomic DNA. The authors' analysis ran thus. Nucleated cell counts per sample were estimated from amplification of reference gene primers within the assay. To quantify the absolute abundance of each unique TCRbeta CDR3 rearrangement, sequence reads were collapsed and filtered. Productive Simpson clonality was computed per sample as the square root of Simpson's diversity index over productive rearrangements. In its TCRdb copy, this immuneACCESS table keeps in-frame sequences only and misses some clones. Where compared with another copy, unresolved V genes explain less than half of these, and the others have no known cause. That table gives V, J and clone size, and the DNA gave D and trimming. The sample table holds hundreds of thousands of clones, of which around 90% were seen once. The ten largest clones take up 2% of the sample.

The chain couples TRBV28 to TRBJ1-2; a tentative D call is TRBD1 (6 bases match). Sequencing used PBMCs or T cells enriched from blood (not recorded which). This receptor was identified in a woman aged 55-75 years in a cohort exposed to, infected with or recovered from COVID-19 (not recorded which). For the CDR3, the sequence is CASSPPGGALNYGYTF. The base sequence is TGTGCCAGCAGTCCACCGGGGGGGGCCCTAAACTATGGCTACACCTTC.